This T cell receptor (beta chain) appears in the sequencing data of a study of beta chain features in type 1 diabetes. Turning to the study itself: No patient-donor differences in age, gender, total cells or subset yield. Study-level findings and limits: All four CD4+ subsets of Type 1 diabetes patients contained TCRB CDR3s that were moderately but significantly shorter. The VDJ junctions of type 1 diabetes patients carried fewer insertions and more deletions.

The isolated RNA, all of it, was reverse transcribed, so expressed TCRB transcripts were what got sequenced. TCRdb's copy holds only in-frame clones and misses some; the assay was immunoSEQ multiplex PCR. The top ten hold 0.03% to 0.035% of the sample, which has 200,000 to 250,000 clones, roughly 9.6% seen once. This clone was detected a few times. As yet, its antigen is unknown. CDR1 and CDR2 (germline): SEHNR, FQNEAQ (reference sequence). The CDR3 loop spans 17 amino acids. Trimming removed 0 bases at V and 7 bases at J, with 18 bases between. This TCR came from a woman between 18 and 29 years old in good health. This chain links TRBV7-9 with TRBJ2-2; D unclear. Sequenced material: naive CD4+ T cells from blood. The chain's CDR3 is CASSLARAILDGGELFF. In DNA form, the CDR3 reads TGTGCCAGCAGCTTAGCGCGAGCCATCCTAGATGGCGGGGAGCTGTTTTTT. Full variable domain (remainder filled in from reference TRBV7-9 and TRBJ2-2): DTGVSQNPRHKITKRGQNVTFRCDPISEHNRLYWYRQTLGQGPEFLTYFQNEAQLEKSRLLSDRFSAERPKGSFSTLEIQRTEQGDSAMYLCASSLARAILDGGELFFGEGSRLTVL.